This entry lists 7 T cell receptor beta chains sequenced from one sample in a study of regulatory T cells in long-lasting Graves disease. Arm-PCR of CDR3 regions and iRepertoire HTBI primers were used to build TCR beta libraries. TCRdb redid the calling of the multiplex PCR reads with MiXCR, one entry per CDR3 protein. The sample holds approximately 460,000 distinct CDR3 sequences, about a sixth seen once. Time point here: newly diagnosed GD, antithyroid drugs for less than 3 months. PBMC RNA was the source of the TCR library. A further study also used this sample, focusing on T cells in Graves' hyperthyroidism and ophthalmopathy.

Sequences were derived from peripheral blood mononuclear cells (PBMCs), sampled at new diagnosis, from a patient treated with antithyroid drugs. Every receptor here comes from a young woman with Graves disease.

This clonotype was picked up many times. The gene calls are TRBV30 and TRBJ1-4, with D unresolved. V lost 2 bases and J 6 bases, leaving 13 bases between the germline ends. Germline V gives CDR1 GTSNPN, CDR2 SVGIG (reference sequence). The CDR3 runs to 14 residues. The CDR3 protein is CAWSYGVEDEKLFF. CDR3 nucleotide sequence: TGTGCCTGGAGTTATGGGGTGGAAGATGAAAAACTGTTTTTT.

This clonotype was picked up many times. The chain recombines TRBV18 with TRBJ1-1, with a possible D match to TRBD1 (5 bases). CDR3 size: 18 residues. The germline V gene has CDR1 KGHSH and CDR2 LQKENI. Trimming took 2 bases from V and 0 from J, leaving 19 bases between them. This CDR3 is CASSPKGWTQIMNTEAFF. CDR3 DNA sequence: TGTGCCAGCTCACCAAAAGGTTGGACACAGATCATGAACACTGAAGCTTTCTTT.

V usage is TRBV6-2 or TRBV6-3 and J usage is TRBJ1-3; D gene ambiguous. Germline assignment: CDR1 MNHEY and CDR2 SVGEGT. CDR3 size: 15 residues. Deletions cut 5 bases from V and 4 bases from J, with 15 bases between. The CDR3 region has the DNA TGTGCCAGCAGTGGGAGAGGGCTCAAAGGAAACACCATATATTTT. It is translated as CASSGRGLKGNTIYF.

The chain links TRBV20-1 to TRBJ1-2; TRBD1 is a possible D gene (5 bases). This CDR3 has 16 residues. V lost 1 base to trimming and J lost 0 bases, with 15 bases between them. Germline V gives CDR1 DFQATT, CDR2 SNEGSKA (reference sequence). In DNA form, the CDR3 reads TGCAGTGCTAGAGCTACCGAGGGGATCCCTAACTATGGCTACACCTTC. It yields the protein CSARATEGIPNYGYTF.

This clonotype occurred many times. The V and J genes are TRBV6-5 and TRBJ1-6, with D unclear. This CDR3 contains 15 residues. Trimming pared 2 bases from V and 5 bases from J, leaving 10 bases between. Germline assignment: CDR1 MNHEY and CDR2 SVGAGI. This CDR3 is CASSYLAADNSPLHF. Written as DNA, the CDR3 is TGTGCCAGCAGTTACCTAGCGGCTGATAATTCACCCCTCCACTTT.

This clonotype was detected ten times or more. The CDR3 here is CASSYGLDSAYEQYF. The DNA for the CDR3 is TGTGCCAGCAGTTACGGATTGGACTCCGCCTACGAGCAGTACTTC. V gene TRBV6-9 combines with J gene TRBJ2-7; tentatively, D is TRBD2 (5 bases). In germline, CDR1 is MNHGY, CDR2 SVAAGI. Deletions cut 3 bases from V and 2 bases from J, with 14 bases between. This CDR3 region has 15 residues.

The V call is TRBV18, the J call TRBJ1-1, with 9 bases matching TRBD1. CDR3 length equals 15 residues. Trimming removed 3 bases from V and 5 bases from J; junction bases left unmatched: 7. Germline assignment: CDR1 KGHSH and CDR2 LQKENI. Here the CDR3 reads CASSPRDRVGTEAFF. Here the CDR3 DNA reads TGTGCCAGCTCACCGAGGGACAGGGTGGGGACTGAAGCTTTCTTT.